This section outlines one T cell receptor beta chain sequence together with its context. Its specificity is unknown. TCRdb's copy holds only in-frame clones and misses some; the assay was immunoSEQ multiplex PCR. The sample contains roughly 240,000 clones, 87% of which appear only once. The entry originates in a study of cytomegalovirus exposure and HLA in healthy donors. Trimming cost V 2 bases and J 8 bases; bases outside gene matches: 8. CDR3 size: 15 residues. In germline, CDR1 is SGHNT, CDR2 YENEEA. The study, taken as a whole, reports: TCR sequences were mostly rare, though some public TCRs occurred in many donors. Cytomegalovirus-associated TCR beta chains were listed, numbering 150 to 200. A classifier reportedly called cytomegalovirus status with high sensitivity and specificity.

The chain combines TRBV11-3 with TRBJ2-1; 8 bases line up with TRBD2. The sequenced sample consisted of PBMCs. This clonotype originated in a young man in good health and CMV-seronegative. In DNA, the CDR3 is TGTGCCAGCAGCTTAACGGGAGGGGGGAACGATGAGCAGTTCTTC. It is translated as CASSLTGGGNDEQFF.